The clone carrying this T cell receptor (beta chain) is a singleton in its sample. The target antigen is unknown. The junction does not match germline at one end; this may be a read error. It was with a sample-barcoded 5' primer and a J-beta primer mix that a second PCR of roughly 7 to 12 cycles was run. A template-switch adaptor that had 12 random nucleotides put a tag on each cDNA molecule. Each CDR3 protein gets one entry after TCRdb re-called the 5' RACE reads with MiXCR. This repertoire shows over 550,000 distinct CDR3 sequences, under 30% found once; its top ten account for 15% to 18%. Per the germline V gene, CDR1 is SSHAT and CDR2 is FNYEAQ (reference sequence). The CDR3 extends over 15 amino acids. The entry originates in a study of blood T cells in healthy people across ages. Study-level results: It was not possible, with unsorted PBMCs, to conclusively compare naive and antigen-experienced cells.

Sequenced material: blood. The source of this sequence is a woman older than 75 in good health. The chain carries TRBV7-7 and TRBJ2-2; possibly TRBD2 for D (6 bases). CDR3 amino acids: CASRGVPGGSGERFF. CDR3 DNA: TGTGCCAGCAGGGGGGTCCCAGGAGGGTCCGGGGAGCGGTTTTTT. The full variable domain, its missing parts supplied by reference TRBV7-7 and TRBJ2-2, is GAGVSQSPRYKVTKRGQDVTLRCDPISSHATLYWYQQALGQGPEFLTYFNYEAQPDKSGLPSDRFSAERPEGSISTLTIQRTEQRDSAMYRCASRGVPGGSGERFFGEGSRLTVL.